This T cell receptor beta chain was sequenced for a study of graft-versus-host responses after intestinal transplantation (dated by TCRdb to about 2021). Study-wide context: The transplants that recipients got were multivisceral, liver-intestinal, or isolated intestinal. Anti-thymocyte globulin induction was given to all recipients, followed by maintenance tacrolimus and steroids for two to four years. Bulk TCR-beta CDR3 sequencing was used to track graft-versus-host and host-versus-graft alloreactive T cell clones in the graft, circulation and bone marrow after intestinal transplantation. Alloreactive clones were identified by sequencing pre-transplant mixed lymphocyte reaction products and comparing them with unstimulated pre-transplant donor and recipient T cells. The cohort enrolled about two dozen intestinal transplant recipients, one of whom was a retransplant, and 3 patients without pretransplant specimens were excluded. Donor T cell macrochimerism was defined as a peak of at least 4% donor T cells among recipient peripheral blood mononuclear cells. Instead of going to the commercial service, samples from a few later patients were sequenced in-house on an Illumina MiSeq and processed with MiXCR. Study-wide findings and limitations: In the allografts of patients with donor T cell macrochimerism, GvH to HvG T cell clonal ratios were high. GvH clones were found in recipient bone marrow, and some of the GvH clones appeared earlier in ileal mucosa or blood, which is consistent with an intestinal mucosal origin. Conclusions were limited by the relatively low number and heterogeneity of intestinal transplant patients. Early after transplant, declines in HvG clones were associated with peak levels of circulating GvH clones.

As regards this clone: Its antigen is currently not known. Per-nucleotide qualities are absent, and no much larger clonotype sits a single base away.

The sample's time point label is to be understood as: cells obtained before transplantation from donor or recipient. CD3+CD4+ and CD3+CD8+ populations were FACS-sorted from unstimulated pre-transplant donor and recipient cells taken from spleen or lymph nodes. Libraries were built with the immunoSEQ multiplex PCR assay. For most patients, genomic DNA was isolated with the Qiagen DNeasy Blood and Tissue Kit and sent frozen to Adaptive Biotechnologies for TCR sequencing. Adaptive Biotechnologies carried out high-throughput TCR-beta CDR3 sequencing of genomic DNA for most patients. The study's processing was this. TCR sequencing data were retrieved from Adaptive's ImmunoSEQ software for 15 to 20 patients, whereas a few other patients were processed with MiXCR and VDJtools. To correct CD4 versus CD8 sorting errors, any sequence found in both subsets at a frequency ratio below 5:1 was removed. CDR3 nucleotide sequences shared between donor and recipient were removed because their origin could not be assigned. Alloreactive clones required at least 2-fold expansion over unstimulated cells and minimum CFSE-low frequency of 0.002% (template counts) or 0.001% (read counts). Clones were considered mappable if detected in sequenced pre-transplant spleen, lymph node, or MLR CFSE-low populations of the donor or recipient. The cumulative frequency of alloreactive clones was calculated as a percentage of all sequences, weighted by copy number. TCRdb's version of the immuneACCESS table is confined to in-frame rearrangements and falls short of the full clone set. An unresolved V gene accounts for under half of the shortfall where checked; the remainder is of unknown origin. That table supplies the V and J calls and clone size; D and trimming were determined from the DNA. Here the sample has around 84,000 clones; 80% to 85% occur a single time. Jointly, the top ten make up about 18% of the sample.

The source is a human donor who received an intestinal transplant. Sequencing was performed on unstimulated CD8+ T cells sorted from spleen or lymph node cells, taken before intestinal transplant.

The nucleotide sequence is given as TGTGCCAGCAGCCCCGAAGAGCGCACAGATACGCAGTATTTT. Its protein reads: CASSPEERTDTQYF. The chain links TRBV5-8 with TRBJ2-3, with no D gene named confidently. Per the germline V gene, SGHTS is the CDR1 and YDEGEE is the CDR2. V loses 4 bases, J loses 1 base, and the germline ends lie 10 bases apart. The cysteine opens and the phenylalanine closes a CDR3 of 14 amino acids. The entry retains the CDR3 DNA only, 42 bases that are in frame from base 1.